The rows below give T cell receptor beta chains drawn from one sample of a study of HIV-infected children after antiretroviral therapy interruption. TCRdb passed the 3' RACE reads through MiXCR, listing each CDR3 protein once. The data contain more than 75,000 distinct CDR3 sequences, about 6.3% of them singletons. The starting material was CD45RA+ CD4+ T cells from PBMCs, pooled from several time points, obtained from a donor given antiretroviral therapy, either interrupted or continuous. All receptors derive from a pool of human donors with HIV. The CDR3 runs from the conserved cysteine through the conserved F or W. Each record gives: clone size, D gene, V gene, J gene, CDR3 DNA, CDR3 protein. The D gene is left open where the match is weak. Clone size is stated in some rows and not others, as once, few, many or a class when expanded.

>many|TRBD1|TRBV5-8|TRBJ1-5
TGTGCCAGCAGCTTGCCAAGAGGGACAGGGGGCCTTAGCAATCAGCCCCAGCATTTT
CASSLPRGTGGLSNQPQHF
>-|TRBD1|TRBV24-1|TRBJ2-3
TGTGCCACCACTCGCGTGGACAGGACCTTCACAGATACGCAGTATTTT
CATTRVDRTFTDTQYF
>many|-|TRBV5-1|TRBJ2-6
TGCGCCAGCAGCTTGGGTATACACTCTGGGGCCAACGTCCTGACTTTC
CASSLGIHSGANVLTF
>-|TRBD1|TRBV18|TRBJ2-1
TGTGCCAGCTCTCTATTGACAGGGAGAACCTACAATGAGCAGTTCTTC
CASSLLTGRTYNEQFF
>many|-|TRBV2|TRBJ2-1
TGTGCCAGCAGTGTAAGAAGCTACAATGAGCAGTTCTTC
CASSVRSYNEQFF
>-|TRBD2|TRBV9|TRBJ2-1
TGTGCCAGCAGCGTAGCTACAAGGTCGGAGGGACTAGCGGGAAAGAGCAATGAGCAGTTCTTC
CASSVATRSEGLAGKSNEQFF
>many|TRBD1|TRBV6-4|TRBJ1-1
TGTGCCAGCGGGGGACAGGGGAACACTGAAGCTTTCTTT
CASGGQGNTEAFF
>few|TRBD1|TRBV12-3/TRBV12-4|TRBJ1-6
TGTGCCAGCAGTTTACGGGCAGGGGGCAGGGGTGATAATTCACCCCTCCACTTT
CASSLRAGGRGDNSPLHF
>many|TRBD2|TRBV19|TRBJ2-7
TGTGCCAGTAGCCCAGAAGCGGGAGGGAGCTACGAGCAGTACTTC
CASSPEAGGSYEQYF
>few|-|TRBV20-1|TRBJ1-3
TGCAGTGCTGGACAGAGCTCTGGAAACACCATATATTTT
CSAGQSSGNTIYF
>-|-|TRBV5-1|TRBJ2-5
TGCGCCAGCAGCTTTCGGACAGCCGGCGGGGAGACCCAGTACTTC
CASSFRTAGGETQYF
>many|TRBD2|TRBV7-9|TRBJ2-7
TGTGCCAGCAGCTCCCGGGAGGGACCCTACGAGCAGTACTTC
CASSSREGPYEQYF
>many|-|TRBV12-3/TRBV12-4|TRBJ1-5
TGTGCCAGCAGCCTCAGGGAGGGCAATCAGCCCCAGCATTTT
CASSLREGNQPQHF
>-|TRBD1|TRBV15|TRBJ2-2
TGTGCCACCAGCAGAGAGACAGGGGGAATGAGCACCGGGGAGCTGTTTTTT
CATSRETGGMSTGELFF
>few|-|TRBV5-5|TRBJ1-5
TGTGCCAGCAGCTTCGAAGGTGGGCCCCAGCATTTT
CASSFEGGPQHF
>many|TRBD2|TRBV7-9|TRBJ2-7
TGTGCCAGCAGCCCGACGAGACTAGCAGGAAGAATTGAGCAGTACTTC
CASSPTRLAGRIEQYF
>many|-|TRBV20-1|TRBJ2-7
TGCAGTGCTTCCGGACGGAGCAGCTCCTACGAGCAGTACTTC
CSASGRSSSYEQYF
>few|-|TRBV6-2/TRBV6-3|TRBJ1-5
TGTGCCAGCGCACCGAGCGGACCTTATAGCAATCAGCCCCAGCATTTT
CASAPSGPYSNQPQHF
>-|-|TRBV20-1|TRBJ2-5
TGCAGTGCGCAGGAAGTCGGGGTCGGATGGCCAGAGACCCAGTACTTC
CSAQEVGVGWPETQYF
>many|TRBD1|TRBV2|TRBJ1-2
TGTGCCAGCAGTGTATTCGACGGGACAGGGGTAACCACCAACTATGGCTACACCTTC
CASSVFDGTGVTTNYGYTF
>many|-|TRBV19|TRBJ2-6
TGTGCCAGTAGTCTATTACCTGGGGCCAACGTCCTGACTTTC
CASSLLPGANVLTF
>many|TRBD1|TRBV27|TRBJ2-1
TGTGCCAGCAGTCTACCGGGACAGAGGAAAGGTGAGCAGTTCTTC
CASSLPGQRKGEQFF
>many|TRBD1|TRBV12-3/TRBV12-4|TRBJ2-2
TGTGCCACCAGACAGGGGAACACCGGGGAGCTGTTTTTT
CATRQGNTGELFF
>many|TRBD1|TRBV19|TRBJ2-2
TGTGCCAGTAGTATTTGGGACAGGGGTACCGGGGAGCTGTTTTTT
CASSIWDRGTGELFF
>-|-|TRBV10-3|TRBJ2-6
TGTGCCATCAGTGAGAATTTCGGGGGGCCTGGGGCCAACGTCCTGACTTTC
CAISENFGGPGANVLTF
>many|-|TRBV20-1|TRBJ1-6
TGCAGTGCCGGGGGCTCGGCGAATTCACCCCTCCACTTT
CSAGGSANSPLHF
>many|-|TRBV19|TRBJ1-5
TGTGCCAGTAATTACCCCAGGGCAAATCAGCCCCAGCATTTT
CASNYPRANQPQHF
>many|TRBD1|TRBV12-3/TRBV12-4|TRBJ1-3
TGTGCCAGCAGTAAGGGACGACAGGGGGCTGGAAACACCATATATTTT
CASSKGRQGAGNTIYF
>-|TRBD2|TRBV3-1|TRBJ2-3
TGTGCCAGCAGCCGAATAGCGGGGCGCACAGATGCGCAGTATTTT
CASSRIAGRTDAQYF
>many|TRBD2|TRBV12-3/TRBV12-4|TRBJ2-1
TGTGCCAGCACCACCGGCCCCCAGCGGGGACACAATGAGCAGTTCTTC
CASTTGPQRGHNEQFF
>few|TRBD2|TRBV20-1|TRBJ2-4
TGCAGTGCCCCGGGGGGGGCGGACATTCAGTACTTC
CSAPGGADIQYF
>many|TRBD1|TRBV7-6|TRBJ1-2
TGTGCCAGCAGCTTACCGGGACAGAGATATGGCTACACCTTC
CASSLPGQRYGYTF
>many|-|TRBV20-1|TRBJ2-7
TGCAGTGCTACGGCAGGCTCAAAGTACGAGCAGTACTTC
CSATAGSKYEQYF
>many|-|TRBV7-2|TRBJ2-1
TGTGCCAGCAGCTTAGGTGGCGGGATGGGCCCCAACGAGCAGTTCTTC
CASSLGGGMGPNEQFF
>many|-|TRBV5-6|TRBJ2-1
TGTGCCAGCAGCTTACCCAATGAGCAGTTCTTC
CASSLPNEQFF
>many|-|TRBV7-9|TRBJ2-1
TGTGCCAGCAGCCAAAACGTCGCGGCCTACAATGAGCAGTTCTTC
CASSQNVAAYNEQFF
>many|-|TRBV5-6|TRBJ2-7
TGTGCCAGCAGCTTGGCCGGCAGGTACGAGCAGTACTTC
CASSLAGRYEQYF
>many|TRBD1|TRBV18|TRBJ2-1
TGTGCCAGCTCACCCTCTGGGACAGGAATAAAGTTCTTC
CASSPSGTGIKFF
>many|TRBD1|TRBV24-1|TRBJ2-1
TGTGCCACCAGCGAGTACGATTCAGGGGGCTTTCATGAGCAGTTCTTC
CATSEYDSGGFHEQFF
>many|-|TRBV12-3/TRBV12-4|TRBJ2-3
TGTGCCAGCAGTTTAGGAAAGATGAGAAGAGGCACAGATACGCAGTATTTT
CASSLGKMRRGTDTQYF
>few|-|TRBV6-6|TRBJ2-7
TGTGCCAGCATCGGTAGGAGCGAGCAGTACTTC
CASIGRSEQYF
>-|-|TRBV5-1|TRBJ1-1
TGCGCCAGCAGCCGGGCCCCGGAAGCTTTCTTT
CASSRAPEAFF
>many|-|TRBV5-1|TRBJ2-1
TGCGCCAGCAGCTTGGCCCAGGGGGAGGGTGAGCAGTTCTTC
CASSLAQGEGEQFF
>-|TRBD2|TRBV10-3|TRBJ2-7
TGTGCCATCAGTGAGGTGGGAGGGCCCTACGAGCAGTACTTC
CAISEVGGPYEQYF
>many|-|TRBV19|TRBJ2-7
TGTGCCAGTAGTATCCCTGGTCCGGGCGAGCAGTACTTC
CASSIPGPGEQYF
>many|-|TRBV29-1|TRBJ2-3
TGCAGCGTATCACTAGGTACTGATACGCAGTATTTT
CSVSLGTDTQYF
>many|-|TRBV14|TRBJ2-1
TGTGCCAGCAGCCAGATCCGGAAGGGGCTCTACAATGAGCAGTTCTTC
CASSQIRKGLYNEQFF
>many|TRBD2|TRBV12-5|TRBJ2-3
TGTGCTAGTGGTTCATTACGACTAGCGGGCCACGTCCAGGATACGCAGTATTTT
CASGSLRLAGHVQDTQYF
>-|-|TRBV24-1|TRBJ1-1
TGTGCCACCAGTGATTTCCAGGTTAACACTGAAGCTTTCTTT
CATSDFQVNTEAFF
>many|-|TRBV12-3/TRBV12-4|TRBJ2-1
TGTGCCAGCAACCCCGGGATTACCTACAATGAGCAGTTCTTC
CASNPGITYNEQFF